The 2 T cell receptor beta chains given below trace back to one sample, sequenced in a study of cytomegalovirus exposure and HLA in healthy donors. It was with 60 Vbeta and 13 Jbeta primers that the PCR ran. Sequenced by immunoSEQ multiplex PCR; TCRdb stores in-frame clones only, minus some. The sample has under 250,000 clones, over 75% seen once. Material for sequencing was PBMCs. The receptors were gathered from a boy aged 10-17 years in good health and CMV-seronegative.

This sequence joins TRBV18 and TRBJ2-3; D is uncertain. Germline CDR1 reads KGHSH; CDR2 reads LQKENI. The CDR3 length is 12 residues. With 3 bases removed from V and 1 base from J, the gap between germline ends came to 2 bases. The CDR3 nucleotides are TGTGCCAGCTCACCCGGCACAGATACGCAGTATTTT. It translates to CASSPGTDTQYF.

This chain connects TRBV19 to TRBJ1-1; unclear D gene. Germline assignment: CDR1 LNHDA and CDR2 SQIVND (reference sequence). V was pared by 2 bases and J by 2 bases, with 12 bases between. This CDR3 region has 15 residues. CDR3 loop: CASSITSGDNTEAFF. CDR3 coding DNA: TGTGCCAGTAGTATAACTAGCGGAGATAACACTGAAGCTTTCTTT.